Below, 12 T cell receptor beta chains from the same sample are listed, as sequenced in a study of post-analysis software for immune sequencing data. Regarding the study as a whole: Several TRBV segments (TRBV5-6, TRBV5-1 and TRBV20-1 among them) occurred more frequently in patients than in controls.

No antigen is known for these receptors. cDNA libraries for TCR beta contained unique molecular identifiers. One entry per CDR3 protein, called by TCRdb with MiXCR from the PCR reads. The sample lists 750,000 to 950,000 distinct CDR3 sequences; 53% were seen once. Input material: blood. These receptors came from a girl between 5 and 17 years old with multiple sclerosis.

The table lists this clonotype with a few counts. The rearrangement joins TRBV4-1 to TRBJ2-5; D remains unclear. The CDR3 is made up of 15 amino acids. Trimming took 3 bases from V and 4 from J, leaving 15 bases between them. Looked up from germline, CDR1 is MGHRA and CDR2 is YSYEKL. The CDR3 bases are TGCGCCAGCAGCCAGATCGAATCCGGGCGAGAGACCCAGTACTTC. It is translated as CASSQIESGRETQYF.

This clonotype showed up just a few times. V gene TRBV6-2 or TRBV6-3 combines with J gene TRBJ2-1; TRBD2 aligns across 7 bases. The V and J ends lost 6 bases and 3 bases, in that order; junction bases with no gene match: 8. There are 15 residues in the CDR3. Germline-derived CDR1 and CDR2 are MNHEY and SVGEGT. CDR3 in amino acids: CASSLERDIYNEQFF. CDR3 nucleotide sequence: TGTGCCAGCAGCCTTGAGCGGGATATCTACAATGAGCAGTTCTTC.

The V gene is TRBV18, the J gene TRBJ1-6, with D perhaps matching TRBD1 (5 bases). This CDR3 spans 15 amino acids. V lost 3 bases to trimming and J lost 7 bases, with 13 bases between them. Germline loops: CDR1 KGHSH, CDR2 LQKENI. The CDR3 here is CASSPGPWSNSPLHF. The CDR3 DNA follows: TGTGCCAGCTCACCGGGACCGTGGTCGAATTCACCCCTCCACTTT.

This chain connects TRBV20-1 to TRBJ2-7; 9 bases fit TRBD2. With V trimmed by 1 base and J by 7 bases, 14 bases remained unmatched. The CDR3 extends over 16 amino acids. From germline, CDR1 is DFQATT and CDR2 SNEGSKA (reference sequence). CDR3 protein: CSARALSAGGPSEQYF. CDR3 sequence (DNA): TGCAGTGCTAGAGCCCTGTCGGCGGGAGGGCCGAGTGAGCAGTACTTC.

The gene calls are TRBV12-3 or TRBV12-4 and TRBJ2-2, with unresolved D. Trimming took 3 bases from V and 6 from J, leaving 8 bases between them. The CDR3 is 13 residues long. As DNA, the CDR3 is TGTGCCAGCAGTTTCTCTGGACCCGGGGAGCTGTTTTTT. Translating gives CASSFSGPGELFF.

The V and J genes are TRBV20-1 and TRBJ2-7; 10 bases agree with TRBD1. The CDR3 runs to 14 residues. Trimming took 6 bases from V and 5 from J; bases not matched to a gene: 10. CDR1 DFQATT and CDR2 SNEGSKA come from the germline V gene (reference sequence). The CDR3 sequence is CSALWGQGLHEQYF. The CDR3 coding sequence is TGCAGTGCCCTATGGGGACAGGGGTTGCACGAGCAGTACTTC.

V is TRBV29-1 and J is TRBJ2-7; D gene unclear. Deletions cut 8 bases from V and 2 bases from J, with 7 bases between. The CDR3 consists of 10 residues. From germline, CDR1 is SQVTM and CDR2 ANQGSEA. In DNA form, the CDR3 reads TGCAGCCACACTCCCTACGAGCAGTACTTC. As protein: CSHTPYEQYF.

This clonotype was seen only a few times. The chain has TRBV5-1 and TRBJ2-7, with D possibly being TRBD2 (5 bases). Germline CDR1 and CDR2: SGHRS and YFSETQ. V was clipped by 5 bases and J by 3 bases, with 12 bases between them. This CDR3 has 13 residues. CDR3 in amino acids: CASRNPGDYEQYF. CDR3 DNA: TGCGCCAGCAGAAACCCCGGGGACTACGAGCAGTACTTC.

This clonotype was seen just once. CDR3 bases: TGTGCCAGCAGCGAGAGGACTAGCGGGGTCCACAATGAGCAGTACTTC. Translated: CASSERTSGVHNEQYF. This chain links TRBV7-8 with TRBJ2-5; TRBD2 matches at 12 bases. The length of the CDR3 is 16 residues. Germline assignment: CDR1 SGHVS and CDR2 FQNEAQ. The junction had 15 bases not matched to a gene; V was cut back by 5 bases and J by 11 bases.

This clonotype was detected only a few times. The chain employs TRBV5-1 and TRBJ2-7; TRBD2 matches at 11 bases. Germline loops: CDR1 SGHRS, CDR2 YFSETQ. V shed 5 bases, J shed 7 bases, and the junction held 17 bases outside the gene matches. The CDR3 has 17 amino acids. The DNA of the CDR3 is TGCGCCAGCAGTCATACCAGGACTAGCGGGCCCGCGAATGAGCAGTACTTC. As protein: CASSHTRTSGPANEQYF.

CDR3 protein: CASSHPTSGQETQYF. The DNA for the CDR3 is TGTGCCAGCAGCCACCCGACTAGCGGACAAGAGACCCAGTACTTC. V gene TRBV14 combines with J gene TRBJ2-5; 9 nucleotides agree with TRBD2. The CDR3 is 15 amino acids. The J segment lost 2 bases and the V segment lost 3 bases, leaving 4 bases of the junction unmatched. CDR1 is SGHDN and CDR2 is FVKESK in the germline V gene.

The DNA of the CDR3 is TGTGCCAGCAGAAGCGACAGGGAAAGCAATCAGCCCCAGCATTTT. This encodes CASRSDRESNQPQHF. This sequence joins TRBV2 and TRBJ1-5; 7 nucleotides align to TRBD1. J gave up 1 base and V 6 bases, and 6 bases lay outside the gene matches. CDR3 length: 15 amino acids. The germline V gene encodes CDR1 SNHLY and CDR2 FYNNEI.